One sample yielded the 3 T cell receptor beta chains listed below, sequenced in a study of control samples from healthy donors and cancer patients. Libraries were prepared by immunoSEQ multiplex PCR; TCRdb keeps only in-frame clonotypes and omits some of them. The sample has 100,000 to 150,000 clones, roughly 90% seen once; the top ten hold about 2.5%. Sequencing was carried out using blood. These receptors originate from a man in his forties in good health.

The chain couples TRBV9 to TRBJ2-2; TRBD1 matches 8 bases. Germline CDR1 and CDR2: SGDLS and YYNGEE. V shed 3 bases, J shed 4 bases, and the junction held 8 bases outside the gene matches. There are 16 residues in the CDR3. The CDR3 region has the DNA TGTGCCAGCAGCGCAACCGGGACAGGAGGCACCGGGGAGCTGTTTTTT. Its translation is CASSATGTGGTGELFF.

This clone has a single count. The chain recombines TRBV19 with TRBJ2-5; D gene uncertain. The length of the CDR3 is 16 residues. V lost 5 bases to trimming and J lost 1 base, with 17 bases between them. Per germline, CDR1 LNHDA and CDR2 SQIVND (reference sequence). The CDR3 sequence: CASSPFGIERQETQYF. The DNA for the CDR3 is TGTGCCAGTAGTCCATTCGGCATCGAACGCCAAGAGACCCAGTACTTC. Based on the CDR3 plus reference TRBV19 and TRBJ2-5, the full variable domain is DGGITQSPKYLFRKEGQNVTLSCEQNLNHDAMYWYRQDPGQGLRLIYYSQIVNDFQKGDIAEGYSVSREKKESFPLTVTSAQKNPTAFYLCASSPFGIERQETQYFGPGTRLLVL.

This chain links TRBV7-9 with TRBJ2-3, with D possibly being TRBD2 (7 bases). CDR1 and CDR2 from the germline V gene are SEHNR and FQNEAQ (reference sequence). V was cut by 0 bases and J by 6 bases, with 13 bases left in between. This CDR3 has 15 amino acids. As DNA, the CDR3 is TGTGCCAGCAGCTTAGCGGGGGGGCGGTCGGATACGCAGTATTTT. Its protein is CASSLAGGRSDTQYF.